Listed here is a single T cell receptor beta chain. Antigen specificity is unknown. Per the germline V gene, CDR1 is SGDLS and CDR2 is YYNGEE. V was trimmed by 4 bases and J by 4 bases, leaving 14 bases between them. This CDR3 spans 14 amino acids. The record originates from a study of cytomegalovirus exposure and HLA in healthy donors. Study results and limitations: Serostatus for CMV was the only available immune exposure information.

This PCR relied on a set of 60 Vbeta primers and 13 Jbeta primers. Generated by immunoSEQ multiplex PCR, the TCRdb table keeps only in-frame clones and is missing some. This repertoire comprises about 75,000 clones; its ten largest clones make up 3% to 4%. Input material: PBMCs. V and J are TRBV9 and TRBJ1-1, with a possible D match to TRBD1 (6 bases). This clonotype was obtained from a man younger than 35 in good health and CMV-seropositive. This CDR3 reads CASSSGQRFTEAFF. The CDR3 DNA sequence: TGTGCCAGCAGCTCTGGACAGCGATTCACTGAAGCTTTCTTT.